The following is a T cell receptor beta chain sequence with its context. Participant-reported clinical history was the basis for cohort assignment. This sample was taken from a study of blood T cell repertoires in COVID-19. Study information: Specimens from acute and convalescent COVID-19 originated in the United States, Italy and Spain.

Profiled with immunoSEQ multiplex PCR; TCRdb holds only in-frame clones, not every one. Here the sample spans under 350,000 clones, around 84% being singletons. Trimming stripped 5 bases from V and 0 bases from J, with 13 bases between. Germline assignment: CDR1 LNHNV and CDR2 YYDKDF (reference sequence). This CDR3 spans 15 amino acids. The TCR sequence derives from a man aged 25-45 years who had recovered from COVID-19. Sequencing used PBMCs or T cells enriched from blood (not recorded which). The chain has TRBV15 and TRBJ2-5; no reliable D call. CDR3 DNA sequence: TGTGCCACCAGCCCCCACCAGACATACCAAGAGACCCAGTACTTC. It yields the protein CATSPHQTYQETQYF.